Below, one T cell receptor beta chain is given with its context. The record originates from a study of CD4+ T cells in melanoma. Using immunoSEQ multiplex PCR, the repertoire was profiled, and TCRdb retains in-frame clones only, with some absent. The sample holds some 110,000 clones, over 80% seen once. The CDR3 contains 11 residues. V dropped 6 bases and J dropped 6 bases, with 9 bases sitting between them. Germline assignment: CDR1 LNHDA and CDR2 SQIVND (reference sequence). This receptor was taken from a human donor with melanoma. The sequencing input was peripheral blood. J is TRBJ2-7 and V is TRBV19; D may be TRBD1 or TRBD2 (5 bases each). The chain's CDR3 is CASRNGGEQYF. As DNA, the CDR3 is TGTGCCAGTAGGAATGGGGGCGAGCAGTACTTC.